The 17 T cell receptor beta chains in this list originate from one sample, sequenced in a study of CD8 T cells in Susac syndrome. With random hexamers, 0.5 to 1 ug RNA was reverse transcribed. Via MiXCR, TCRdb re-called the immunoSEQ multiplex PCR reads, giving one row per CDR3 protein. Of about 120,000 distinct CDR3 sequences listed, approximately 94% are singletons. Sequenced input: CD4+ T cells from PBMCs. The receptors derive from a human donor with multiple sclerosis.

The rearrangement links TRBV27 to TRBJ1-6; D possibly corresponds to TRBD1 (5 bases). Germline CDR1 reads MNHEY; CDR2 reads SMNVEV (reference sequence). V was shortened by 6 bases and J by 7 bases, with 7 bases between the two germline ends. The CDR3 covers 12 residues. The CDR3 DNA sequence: TGTGCCAGCAGCACAGGAAATTCACCCCTCCACTTT. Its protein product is CASSTGNSPLHF.

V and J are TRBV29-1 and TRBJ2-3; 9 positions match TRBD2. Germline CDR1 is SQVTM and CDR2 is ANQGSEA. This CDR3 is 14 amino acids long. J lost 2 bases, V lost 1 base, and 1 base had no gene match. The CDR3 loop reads CSVEGLAATDTQYF. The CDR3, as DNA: TGCAGCGTTGAAGGACTAGCGGCCACAGATACGCAGTATTTT.

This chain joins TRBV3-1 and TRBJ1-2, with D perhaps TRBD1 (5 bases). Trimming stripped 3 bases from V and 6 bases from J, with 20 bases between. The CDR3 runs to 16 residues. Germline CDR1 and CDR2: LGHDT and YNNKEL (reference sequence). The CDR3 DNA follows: TGTGCCAGCAGCCACGCAGAGAACCGCTGGGGGGATGGCTACACCTTC. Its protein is CASSHAENRWGDGYTF.

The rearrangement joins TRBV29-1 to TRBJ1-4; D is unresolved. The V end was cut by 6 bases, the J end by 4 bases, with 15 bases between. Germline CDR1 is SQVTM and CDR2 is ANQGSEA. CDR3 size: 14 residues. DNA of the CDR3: TGCAGCGTCAGTCTTCGGGGAGGTAATGAAAAACTGTTTTTT. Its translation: CSVSLRGGNEKLFF.

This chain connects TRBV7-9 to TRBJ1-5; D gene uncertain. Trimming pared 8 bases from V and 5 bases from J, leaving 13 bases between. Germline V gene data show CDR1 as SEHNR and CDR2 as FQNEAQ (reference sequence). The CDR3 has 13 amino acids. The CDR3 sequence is CASGVRDDQPQHF. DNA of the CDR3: TGTGCCAGCGGGGTCCGGGATGATCAGCCCCAGCATTTT.

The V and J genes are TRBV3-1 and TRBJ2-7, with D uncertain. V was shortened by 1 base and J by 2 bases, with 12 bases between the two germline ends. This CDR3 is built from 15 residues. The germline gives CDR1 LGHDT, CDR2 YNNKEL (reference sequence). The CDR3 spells CASSQGVSSAYEQYF. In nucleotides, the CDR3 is TGTGCCAGCAGCCAAGGAGTGTCCTCAGCCTACGAGCAGTACTTC.

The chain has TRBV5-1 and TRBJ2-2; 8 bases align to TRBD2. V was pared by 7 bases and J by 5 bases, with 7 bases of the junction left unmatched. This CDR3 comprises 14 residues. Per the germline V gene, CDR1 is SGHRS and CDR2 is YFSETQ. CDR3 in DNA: TGCGCCAGCGGATCGGGAGGGATAACCGGGGAGCTGTTTTTT. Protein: CASGSGGITGELFF.

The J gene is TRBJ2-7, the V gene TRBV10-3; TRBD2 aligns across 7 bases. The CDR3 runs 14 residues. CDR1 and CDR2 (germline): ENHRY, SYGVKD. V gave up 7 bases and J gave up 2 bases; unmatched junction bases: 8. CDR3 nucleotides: TGTGCCATCACCGTGACTAGCTCCACCTACGAGCAGTACTTC. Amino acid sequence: CAITVTSSTYEQYF.

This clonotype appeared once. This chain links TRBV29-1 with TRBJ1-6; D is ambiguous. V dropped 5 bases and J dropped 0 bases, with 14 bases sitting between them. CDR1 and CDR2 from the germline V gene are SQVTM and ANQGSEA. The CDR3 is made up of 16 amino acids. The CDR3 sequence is CSVKDGGSSYNSPLHF. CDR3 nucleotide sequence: TGCAGCGTTAAGGACGGCGGGAGCTCCTATAATTCACCCCTCCACTTT. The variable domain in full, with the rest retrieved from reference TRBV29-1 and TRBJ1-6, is SAVISQKPSRDICQRGTSLTIQCQVDSQVTMMFWYRQQPGQSLTLIATANQGSEATYESGFVIDKFPISRPNLTFSTLTVSNMSPEDSSIYLCSVKDGGSSYNSPLHFGNGTRLTVT.

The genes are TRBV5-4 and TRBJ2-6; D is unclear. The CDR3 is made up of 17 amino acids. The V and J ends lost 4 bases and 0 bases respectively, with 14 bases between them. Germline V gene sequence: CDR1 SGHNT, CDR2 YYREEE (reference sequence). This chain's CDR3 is CASSPSPGFSGANVLTF. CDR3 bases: TGTGCCAGCAGCCCTTCCCCCGGATTCTCTGGGGCCAACGTCCTGACTTTC.

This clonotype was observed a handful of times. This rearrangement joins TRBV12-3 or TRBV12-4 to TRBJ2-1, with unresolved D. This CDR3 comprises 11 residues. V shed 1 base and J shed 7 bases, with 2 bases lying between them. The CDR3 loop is CASSLVNEQFF. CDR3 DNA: TGTGCCAGCAGTTTAGTGAATGAGCAGTTCTTC.

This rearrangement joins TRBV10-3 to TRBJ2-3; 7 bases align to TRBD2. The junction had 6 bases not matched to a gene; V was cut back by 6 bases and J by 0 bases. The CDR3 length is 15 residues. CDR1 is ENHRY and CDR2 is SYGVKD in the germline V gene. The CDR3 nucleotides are TGTGCCATCAGGAAACTAGCGACGAGCACAGATACGCAGTATTTT. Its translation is CAIRKLATSTDTQYF.

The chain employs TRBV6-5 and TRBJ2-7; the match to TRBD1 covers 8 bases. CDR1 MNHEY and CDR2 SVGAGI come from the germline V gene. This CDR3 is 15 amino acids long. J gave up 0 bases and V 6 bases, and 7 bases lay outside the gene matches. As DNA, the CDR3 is TGTGCCAGCAGCGCGGACAGGGCGACCTCCTACGAGCAGTACTTC. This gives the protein CASSADRATSYEQYF.

The CDR3 sequence is CASGLVLGVQYF. The CDR3 region has the DNA TGTGCTAGTGGTTTGGTACTCGGGGTCCAGTACTTC. The rearrangement joins TRBV12-5 to TRBJ2-7; D is perhaps TRBD2 (5 bases). Looked up from germline, CDR1 is LGHNT and CDR2 is FRNRAP. V was clipped by 0 bases and J by 10 bases, with 10 bases between them. The CDR3 is made up of 12 amino acids. Full variable domain (rest looked up from reference TRBV12-5 and TRBJ2-7): DARVTQTPRHKVTEMGQEVTMRCQPILGHNTVFWYRQTMMQGLELLAYFRNRAPLDDSGMPKDRFSAEMPDATLATLKIQPSEPRDSAVYFCASGLVLGVQYFGPGTRLTVT.

As DNA, the CDR3 is TGTGCCAGCAGCTTACAGGGGTATGAAAAACTGTTTTTT. Residues: CASSLQGYEKLFF. The chain couples TRBV7-2 to TRBJ1-4; D might be TRBD1 (6 bases). CDR1 and CDR2 from the germline V gene are SGHTA and FQGNSA. CDR3 length equals 13 residues. Trimming cost V 2 bases and J 6 bases, with 7 bases left between them.

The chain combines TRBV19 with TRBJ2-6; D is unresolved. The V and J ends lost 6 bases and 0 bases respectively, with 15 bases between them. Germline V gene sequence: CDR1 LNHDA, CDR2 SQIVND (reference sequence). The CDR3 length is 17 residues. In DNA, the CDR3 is TGTGCCAGTAGGGATCGAGACACCCGCTCTGGGGCCAACGTCCTGACTTTC. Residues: CASRDRDTRSGANVLTF. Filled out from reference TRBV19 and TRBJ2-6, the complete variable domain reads DGGITQSPKYLFRKEGQNVTLSCEQNLNHDAMYWYRQDPGQGLRLIYYSQIVNDFQKGDIAEGYSVSREKKESFPLTVTSAQKNPTAFYLCASRDRDTRSGANVLTFGAGSRLTVL.

CDR3 bases: TGTGCCTGGAGTGTTGAAGTCTTGAAACTGTTTTTT. This encodes CAWSVEVLKLFF. V gene TRBV30 combines with J gene TRBJ1-4; D uncertain. Germline V gene lookup returns CDR1 GTSNPN and CDR2 SVGIG (reference sequence). This CDR3 has 12 residues. V shed 0 bases and J shed 11 bases, with 10 bases lying between them.